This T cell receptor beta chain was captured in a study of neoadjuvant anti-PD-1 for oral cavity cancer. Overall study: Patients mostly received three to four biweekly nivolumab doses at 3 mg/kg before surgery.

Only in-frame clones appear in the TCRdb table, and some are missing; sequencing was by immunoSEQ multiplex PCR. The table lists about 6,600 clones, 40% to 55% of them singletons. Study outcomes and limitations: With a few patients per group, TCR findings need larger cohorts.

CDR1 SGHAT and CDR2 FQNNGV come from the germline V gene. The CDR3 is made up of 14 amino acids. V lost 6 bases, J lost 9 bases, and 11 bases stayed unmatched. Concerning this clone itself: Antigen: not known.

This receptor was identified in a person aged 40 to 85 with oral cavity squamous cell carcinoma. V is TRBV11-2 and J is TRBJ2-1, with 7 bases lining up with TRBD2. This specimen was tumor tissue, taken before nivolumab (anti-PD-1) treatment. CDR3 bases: TGTGCCAGCAGTCAACCAACTAGCGTGGGTGAGCAGTTCTTC. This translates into CASSQPTSVGEQFF.